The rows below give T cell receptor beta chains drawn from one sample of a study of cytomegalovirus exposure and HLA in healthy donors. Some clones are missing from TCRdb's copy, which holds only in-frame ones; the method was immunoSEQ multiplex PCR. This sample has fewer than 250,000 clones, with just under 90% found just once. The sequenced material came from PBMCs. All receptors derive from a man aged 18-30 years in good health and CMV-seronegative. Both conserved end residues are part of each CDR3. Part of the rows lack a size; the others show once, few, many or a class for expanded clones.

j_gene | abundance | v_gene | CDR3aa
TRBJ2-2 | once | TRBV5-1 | CASSFPYPTGELFF
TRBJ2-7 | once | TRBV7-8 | CASSLRGRGQLYEQYF
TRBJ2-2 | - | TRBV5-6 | CASLAWDAGVGAGELFF
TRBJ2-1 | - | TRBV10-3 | CAIGRGSLNEQFF
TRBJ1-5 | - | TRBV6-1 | CASSEARGPNQPQHF
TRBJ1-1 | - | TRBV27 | CASSFRGTAFF
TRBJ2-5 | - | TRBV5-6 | CASSLFPGGQETQYF
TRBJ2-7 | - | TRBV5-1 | CASSFFPGDEQYF
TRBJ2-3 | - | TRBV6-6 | CASSYSGLAGEDTQYF
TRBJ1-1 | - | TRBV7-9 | CAGGGTDTEAFF
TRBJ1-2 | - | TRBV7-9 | CASRGTGLEYGYTF
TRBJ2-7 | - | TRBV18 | CASSPLSGTGSYEQYF
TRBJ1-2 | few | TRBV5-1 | CASSTGQGPGYTF
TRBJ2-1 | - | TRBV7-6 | CASSYTSGTRNEQFF
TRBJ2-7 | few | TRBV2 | CASSAKYEQYF
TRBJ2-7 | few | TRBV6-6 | CASMRGSSYEQYF
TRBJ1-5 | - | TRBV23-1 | CASTQGYRGRAQPQHF
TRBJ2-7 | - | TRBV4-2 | CASSQDLGLPSYEQYF
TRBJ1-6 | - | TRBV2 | CASSELRTGGDSPLHF
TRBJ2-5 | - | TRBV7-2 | CASSSLGVETQYF
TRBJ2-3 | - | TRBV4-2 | CASSQGGLAGGFTDTQYF
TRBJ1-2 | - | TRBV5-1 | CASSEGQGAYGYTF
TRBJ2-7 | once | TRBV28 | CASGQGSYEQYF
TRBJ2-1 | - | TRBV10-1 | CASSESGLGEQFF
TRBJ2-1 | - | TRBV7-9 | CASSLVQGVYNEQFF
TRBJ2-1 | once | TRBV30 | CAWSSPPGTSLYEQFF
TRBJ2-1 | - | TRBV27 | CASKTGLAGDEQFF
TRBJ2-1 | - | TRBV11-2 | CASSYTTYNEQFF
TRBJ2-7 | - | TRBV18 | CASLDRVDEEQYF
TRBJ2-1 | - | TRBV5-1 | CASSSNLAGVGNEQFF